The entry below gives a single TCR beta chain sequence along with its context. It has no known antigen specificity. Base qualities are not at hand, and no much larger clone is one base apart. This sample was taken from a study of cytomegalovirus exposure and HLA in healthy donors (dated by TCRdb to about 2017). At the level of the whole study: A later analysis indicated that the 120 or so validation repertoires were generated on the platform also employed for the 700 or so repertoires of the first cohort. The aim of the study was to test whether cataloging public T cell receptors could identify signatures of past pathogen exposure. A separate validation cohort of about 110 different subjects was used in addition to the approximately 640-subject first cohort. The study combined high-throughput TCR immunosequencing, statistical association of individual TCRs with disease status, and machine learning to predict cytomegalovirus infection status.

Ends trimmed: V by 0 bases, J by 1 base; bases unmatched to a gene: 4. Via the germline V gene, CDR1 is SGHTA and CDR2 FQGTGA. From cysteine to phenylalanine, the CDR3 is 17 amino acids long. The retained sequence is limited to the CDR3, 51 bases, with the frame set at the first base. The full study reports these points: It was suggested by the authors that the approach could potentially be generalized to other disease states and immunological phenotypes. Most TCR sequences were observed very rarely across donors, whereas some public TCRs were present in many individuals. The study listed approximately 150 TCR beta chains as associated with cytomegalovirus. A later analysis had no HLA typing for the validation cohort, so co-occurrence there was scored across all 120 or so repertoires. The classifier was reported to diagnose cytomegalovirus status with high specificity and sensitivity in both the original and validation cohorts. Three of the identified cytomegalovirus-associated TCR beta chains were confirmed in vitro to be specific for cytomegalovirus antigens. A later analysis found that TCRs clustered in the first cohort also tended to co-occur in the roughly 120 validation repertoires, with approximately 95% of cluster scores above 0.

Library method: the immunoSEQ multiplex PCR assay. In the authors' own workflow: A statistical classification framework was built to diagnose cytomegalovirus status from the catalog of TCR beta chain sequences. Here the immuneACCESS table is served through TCRdb, limited to in-frame sequences with V and J called. Missing clones are a known gap in these copies; in checked studies unresolved V genes cover under half, and the rest lacks a known reason. D and trimming were read from the DNA, whereas the V and J calls and clone size are those reported in that table. The sample contains 43,000 or so clones, approximately 90% of them found a single time. The ten biggest clones cover about 5% of the sample. The donors were included in the validation cohort of 130 or so subjects, a group kept apart from the approximately 700-subject first cohort.

The sequence was collected from a man between 18 and 29 years old in good health and CMV-seronegative. Sequencing used PBMCs. The V gene is TRBV7-3 and the J gene is TRBJ2-3, and 10 junctional nucleotides match TRBD2. DNA sequence: TGTGCCAGCAGCTTAACGGCTAGCGGGAGAGGCACAGATACGCAGTATTTT. Translated, this gives CASSLTASGRGTDTQYF. When the CDR3 is completed using the reference TRBV7-3 and TRBJ2-3 genes on either side, the full variable domain is GAGVSQTPSNKVTEKGKYVELRCDPISGHTALYWYRQSLGQGPEFLIYFQGTGAADDSGLPNDRFFAVRPEGSVSTLKIQRTERGDSAVYLCASSLTASGRGTDTQYFGPGTRLTVL.